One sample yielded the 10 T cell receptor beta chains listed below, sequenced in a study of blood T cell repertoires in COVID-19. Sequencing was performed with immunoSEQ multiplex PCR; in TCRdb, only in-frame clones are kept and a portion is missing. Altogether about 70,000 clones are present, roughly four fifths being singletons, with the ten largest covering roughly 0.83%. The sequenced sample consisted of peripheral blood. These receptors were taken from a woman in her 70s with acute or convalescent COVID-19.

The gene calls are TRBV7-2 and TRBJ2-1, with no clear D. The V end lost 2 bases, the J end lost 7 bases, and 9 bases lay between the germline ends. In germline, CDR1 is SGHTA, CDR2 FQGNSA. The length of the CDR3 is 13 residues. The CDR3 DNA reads TGTGCCAGCAGCTTATCTCCCTTAAATGAGCAGTTCTTC. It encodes CASSLSPLNEQFF.

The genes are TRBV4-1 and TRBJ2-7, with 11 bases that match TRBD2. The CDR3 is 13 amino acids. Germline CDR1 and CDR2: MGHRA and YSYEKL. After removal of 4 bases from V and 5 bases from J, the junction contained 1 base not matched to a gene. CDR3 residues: CASSLGLADEQYF. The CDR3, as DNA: TGCGCCAGCAGCCTGGGACTAGCGGACGAGCAGTACTTC.

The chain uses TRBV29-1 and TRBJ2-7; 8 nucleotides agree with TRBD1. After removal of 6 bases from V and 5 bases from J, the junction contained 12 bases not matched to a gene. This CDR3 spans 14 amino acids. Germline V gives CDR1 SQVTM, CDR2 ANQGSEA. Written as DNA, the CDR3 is TGCAGCGTGGCACCGGGACAGGTATTGCACGAGCAGTACTTC. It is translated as CSVAPGQVLHEQYF.

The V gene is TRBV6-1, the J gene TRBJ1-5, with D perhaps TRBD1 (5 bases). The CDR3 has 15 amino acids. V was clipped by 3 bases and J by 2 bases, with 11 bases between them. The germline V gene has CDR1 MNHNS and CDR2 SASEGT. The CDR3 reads CASSELGLGNQPQHF. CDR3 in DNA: TGTGCCAGCAGTGAGCTGGGGCTGGGCAATCAGCCCCAGCATTTT.

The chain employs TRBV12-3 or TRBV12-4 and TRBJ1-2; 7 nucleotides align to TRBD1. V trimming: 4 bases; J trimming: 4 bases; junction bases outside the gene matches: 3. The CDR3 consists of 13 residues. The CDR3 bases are TGTGCCAGCAGTTCCGGGACAGTCTATGGCTACACCTTC. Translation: CASSSGTVYGYTF.

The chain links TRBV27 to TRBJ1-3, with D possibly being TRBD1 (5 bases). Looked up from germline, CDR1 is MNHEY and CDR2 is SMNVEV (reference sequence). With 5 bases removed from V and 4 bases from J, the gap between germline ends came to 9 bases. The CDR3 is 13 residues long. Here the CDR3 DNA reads TGTGCCAGCAGTCCAGGGTCCGGAAACACCATATATTTT. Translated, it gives CASSPGSGNTIYF.

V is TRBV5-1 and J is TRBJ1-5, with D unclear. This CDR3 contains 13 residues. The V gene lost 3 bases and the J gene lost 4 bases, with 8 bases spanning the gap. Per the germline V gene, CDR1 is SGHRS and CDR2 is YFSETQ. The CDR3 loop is CASSSDWNQPQHF. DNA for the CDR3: TGCGCCAGCAGCTCAGACTGGAATCAGCCCCAGCATTTT.

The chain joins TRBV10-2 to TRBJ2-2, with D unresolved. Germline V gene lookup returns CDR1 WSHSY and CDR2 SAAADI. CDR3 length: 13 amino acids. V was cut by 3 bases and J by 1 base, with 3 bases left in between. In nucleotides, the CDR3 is TGCGCCAGCAGTGAACAGAACACCGGGGAGCTGTTTTTT. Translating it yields CASSEQNTGELFF.

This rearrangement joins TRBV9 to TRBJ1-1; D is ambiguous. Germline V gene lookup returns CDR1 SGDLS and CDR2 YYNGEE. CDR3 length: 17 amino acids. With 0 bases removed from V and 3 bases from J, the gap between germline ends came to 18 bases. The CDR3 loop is CASSVGYGGGSDTEAFF. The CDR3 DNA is TGTGCCAGCAGCGTAGGATATGGCGGTGGGAGCGACACTGAAGCTTTCTTT.

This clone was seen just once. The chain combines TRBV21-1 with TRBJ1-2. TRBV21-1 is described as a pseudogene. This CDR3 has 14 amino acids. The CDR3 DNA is TGTGCCAGCATTGGAGGGGCAAGTCTATCTGGCTACACCTTC. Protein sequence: CASIGGASLSGYTF.